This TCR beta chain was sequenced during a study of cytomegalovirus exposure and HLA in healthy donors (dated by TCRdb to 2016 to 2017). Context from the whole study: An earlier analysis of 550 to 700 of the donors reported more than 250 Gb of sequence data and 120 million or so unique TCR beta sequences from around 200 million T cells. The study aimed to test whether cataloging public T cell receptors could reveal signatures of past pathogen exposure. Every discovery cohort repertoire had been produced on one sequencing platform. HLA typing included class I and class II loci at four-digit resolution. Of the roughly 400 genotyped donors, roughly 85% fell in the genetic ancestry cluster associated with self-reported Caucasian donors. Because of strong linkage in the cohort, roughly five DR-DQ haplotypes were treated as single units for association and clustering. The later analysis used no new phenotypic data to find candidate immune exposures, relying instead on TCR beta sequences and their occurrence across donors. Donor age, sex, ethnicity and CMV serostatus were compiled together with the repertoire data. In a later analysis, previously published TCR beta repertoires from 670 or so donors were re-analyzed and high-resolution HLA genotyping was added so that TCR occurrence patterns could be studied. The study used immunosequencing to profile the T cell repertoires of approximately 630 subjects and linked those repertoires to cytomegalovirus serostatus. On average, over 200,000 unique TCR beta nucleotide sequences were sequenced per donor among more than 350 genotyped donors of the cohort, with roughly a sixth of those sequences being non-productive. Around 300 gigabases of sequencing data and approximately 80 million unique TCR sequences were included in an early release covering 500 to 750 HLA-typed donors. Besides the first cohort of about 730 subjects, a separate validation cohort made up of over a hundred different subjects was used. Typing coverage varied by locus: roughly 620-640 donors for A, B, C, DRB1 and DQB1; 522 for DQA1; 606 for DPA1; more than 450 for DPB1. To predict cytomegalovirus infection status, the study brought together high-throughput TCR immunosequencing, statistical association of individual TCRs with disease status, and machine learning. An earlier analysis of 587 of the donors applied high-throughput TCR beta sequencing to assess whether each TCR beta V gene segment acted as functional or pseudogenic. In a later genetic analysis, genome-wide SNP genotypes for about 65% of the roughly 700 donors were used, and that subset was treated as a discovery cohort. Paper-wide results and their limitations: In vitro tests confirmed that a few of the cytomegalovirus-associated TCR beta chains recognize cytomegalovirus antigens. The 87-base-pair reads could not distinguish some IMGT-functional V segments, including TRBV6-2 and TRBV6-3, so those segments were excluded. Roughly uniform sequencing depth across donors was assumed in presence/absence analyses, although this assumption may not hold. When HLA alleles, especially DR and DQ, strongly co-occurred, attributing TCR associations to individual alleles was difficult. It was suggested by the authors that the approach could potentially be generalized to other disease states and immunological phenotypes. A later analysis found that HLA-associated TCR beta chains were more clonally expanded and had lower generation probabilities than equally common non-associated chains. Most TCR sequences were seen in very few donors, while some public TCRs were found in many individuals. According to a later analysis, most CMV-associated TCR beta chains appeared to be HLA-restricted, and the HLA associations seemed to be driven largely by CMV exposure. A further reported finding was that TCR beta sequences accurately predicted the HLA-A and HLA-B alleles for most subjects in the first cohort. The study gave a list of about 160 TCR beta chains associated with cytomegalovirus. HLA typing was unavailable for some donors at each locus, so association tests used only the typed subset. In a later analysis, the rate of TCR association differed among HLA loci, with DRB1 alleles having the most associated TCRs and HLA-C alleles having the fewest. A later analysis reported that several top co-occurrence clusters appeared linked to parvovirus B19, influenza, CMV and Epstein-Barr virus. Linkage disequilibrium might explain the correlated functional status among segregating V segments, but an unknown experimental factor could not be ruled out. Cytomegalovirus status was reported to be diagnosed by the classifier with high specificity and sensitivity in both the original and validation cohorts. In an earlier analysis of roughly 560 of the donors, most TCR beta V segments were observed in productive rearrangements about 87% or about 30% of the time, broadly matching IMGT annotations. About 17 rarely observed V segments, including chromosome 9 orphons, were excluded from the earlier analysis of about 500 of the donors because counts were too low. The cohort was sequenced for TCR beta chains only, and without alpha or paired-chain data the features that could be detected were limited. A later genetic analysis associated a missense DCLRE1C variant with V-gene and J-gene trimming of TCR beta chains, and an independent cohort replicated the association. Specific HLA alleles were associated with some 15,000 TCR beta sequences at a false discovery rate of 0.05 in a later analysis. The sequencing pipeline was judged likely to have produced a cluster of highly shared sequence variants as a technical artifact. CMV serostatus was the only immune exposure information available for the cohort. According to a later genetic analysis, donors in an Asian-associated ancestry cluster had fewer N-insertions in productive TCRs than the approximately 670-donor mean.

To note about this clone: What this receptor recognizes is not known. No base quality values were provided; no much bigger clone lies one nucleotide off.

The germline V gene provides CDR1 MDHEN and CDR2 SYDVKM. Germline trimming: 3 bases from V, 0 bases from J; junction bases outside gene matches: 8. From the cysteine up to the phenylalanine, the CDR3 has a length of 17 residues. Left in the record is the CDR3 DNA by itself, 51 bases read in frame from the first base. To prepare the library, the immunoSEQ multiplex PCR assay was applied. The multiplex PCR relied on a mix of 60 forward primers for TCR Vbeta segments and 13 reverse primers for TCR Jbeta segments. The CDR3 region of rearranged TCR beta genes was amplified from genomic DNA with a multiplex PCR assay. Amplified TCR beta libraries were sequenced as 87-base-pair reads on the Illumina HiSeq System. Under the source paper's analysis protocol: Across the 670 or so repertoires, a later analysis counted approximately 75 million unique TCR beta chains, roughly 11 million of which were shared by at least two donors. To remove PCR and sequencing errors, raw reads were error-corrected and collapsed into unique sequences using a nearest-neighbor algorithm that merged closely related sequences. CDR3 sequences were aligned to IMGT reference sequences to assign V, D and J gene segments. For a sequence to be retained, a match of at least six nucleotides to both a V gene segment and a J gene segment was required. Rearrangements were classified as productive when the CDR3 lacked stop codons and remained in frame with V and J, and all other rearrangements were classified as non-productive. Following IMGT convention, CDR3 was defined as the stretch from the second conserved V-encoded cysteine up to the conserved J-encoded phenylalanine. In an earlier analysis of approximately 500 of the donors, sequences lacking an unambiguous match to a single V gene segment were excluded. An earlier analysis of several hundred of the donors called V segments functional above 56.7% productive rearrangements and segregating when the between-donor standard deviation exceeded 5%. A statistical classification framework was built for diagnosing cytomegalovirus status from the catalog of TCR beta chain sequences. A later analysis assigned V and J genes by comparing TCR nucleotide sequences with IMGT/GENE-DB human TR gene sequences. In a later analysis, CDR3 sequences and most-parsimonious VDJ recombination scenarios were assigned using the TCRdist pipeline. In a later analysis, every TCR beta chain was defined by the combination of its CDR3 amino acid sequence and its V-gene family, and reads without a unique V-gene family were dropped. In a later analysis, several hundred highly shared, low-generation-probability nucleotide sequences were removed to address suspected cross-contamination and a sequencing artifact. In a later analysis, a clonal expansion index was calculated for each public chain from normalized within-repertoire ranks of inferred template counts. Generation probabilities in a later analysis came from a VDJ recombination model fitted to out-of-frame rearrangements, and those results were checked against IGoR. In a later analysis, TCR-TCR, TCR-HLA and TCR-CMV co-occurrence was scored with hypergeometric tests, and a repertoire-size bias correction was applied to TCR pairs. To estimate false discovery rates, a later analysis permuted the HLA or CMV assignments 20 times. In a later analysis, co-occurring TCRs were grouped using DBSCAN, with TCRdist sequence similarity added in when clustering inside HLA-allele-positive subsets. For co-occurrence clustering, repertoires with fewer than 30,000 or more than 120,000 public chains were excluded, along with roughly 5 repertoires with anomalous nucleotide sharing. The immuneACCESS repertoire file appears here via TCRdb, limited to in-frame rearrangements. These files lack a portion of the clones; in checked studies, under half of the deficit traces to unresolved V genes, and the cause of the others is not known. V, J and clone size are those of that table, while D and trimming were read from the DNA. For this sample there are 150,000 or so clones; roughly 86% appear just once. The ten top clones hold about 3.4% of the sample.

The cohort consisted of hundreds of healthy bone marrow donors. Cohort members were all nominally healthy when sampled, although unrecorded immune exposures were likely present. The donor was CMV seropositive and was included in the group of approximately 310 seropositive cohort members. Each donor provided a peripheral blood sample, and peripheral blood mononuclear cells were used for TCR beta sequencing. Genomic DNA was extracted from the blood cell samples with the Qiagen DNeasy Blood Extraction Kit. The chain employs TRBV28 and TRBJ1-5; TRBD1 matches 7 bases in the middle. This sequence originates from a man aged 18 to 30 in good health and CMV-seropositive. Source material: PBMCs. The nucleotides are TGTGCCAGCAGTTTCGCCGGGACAGTTTATAGCAATCAGCCCCAGCATTTT. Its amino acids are CASSFAGTVYSNQPQHF.